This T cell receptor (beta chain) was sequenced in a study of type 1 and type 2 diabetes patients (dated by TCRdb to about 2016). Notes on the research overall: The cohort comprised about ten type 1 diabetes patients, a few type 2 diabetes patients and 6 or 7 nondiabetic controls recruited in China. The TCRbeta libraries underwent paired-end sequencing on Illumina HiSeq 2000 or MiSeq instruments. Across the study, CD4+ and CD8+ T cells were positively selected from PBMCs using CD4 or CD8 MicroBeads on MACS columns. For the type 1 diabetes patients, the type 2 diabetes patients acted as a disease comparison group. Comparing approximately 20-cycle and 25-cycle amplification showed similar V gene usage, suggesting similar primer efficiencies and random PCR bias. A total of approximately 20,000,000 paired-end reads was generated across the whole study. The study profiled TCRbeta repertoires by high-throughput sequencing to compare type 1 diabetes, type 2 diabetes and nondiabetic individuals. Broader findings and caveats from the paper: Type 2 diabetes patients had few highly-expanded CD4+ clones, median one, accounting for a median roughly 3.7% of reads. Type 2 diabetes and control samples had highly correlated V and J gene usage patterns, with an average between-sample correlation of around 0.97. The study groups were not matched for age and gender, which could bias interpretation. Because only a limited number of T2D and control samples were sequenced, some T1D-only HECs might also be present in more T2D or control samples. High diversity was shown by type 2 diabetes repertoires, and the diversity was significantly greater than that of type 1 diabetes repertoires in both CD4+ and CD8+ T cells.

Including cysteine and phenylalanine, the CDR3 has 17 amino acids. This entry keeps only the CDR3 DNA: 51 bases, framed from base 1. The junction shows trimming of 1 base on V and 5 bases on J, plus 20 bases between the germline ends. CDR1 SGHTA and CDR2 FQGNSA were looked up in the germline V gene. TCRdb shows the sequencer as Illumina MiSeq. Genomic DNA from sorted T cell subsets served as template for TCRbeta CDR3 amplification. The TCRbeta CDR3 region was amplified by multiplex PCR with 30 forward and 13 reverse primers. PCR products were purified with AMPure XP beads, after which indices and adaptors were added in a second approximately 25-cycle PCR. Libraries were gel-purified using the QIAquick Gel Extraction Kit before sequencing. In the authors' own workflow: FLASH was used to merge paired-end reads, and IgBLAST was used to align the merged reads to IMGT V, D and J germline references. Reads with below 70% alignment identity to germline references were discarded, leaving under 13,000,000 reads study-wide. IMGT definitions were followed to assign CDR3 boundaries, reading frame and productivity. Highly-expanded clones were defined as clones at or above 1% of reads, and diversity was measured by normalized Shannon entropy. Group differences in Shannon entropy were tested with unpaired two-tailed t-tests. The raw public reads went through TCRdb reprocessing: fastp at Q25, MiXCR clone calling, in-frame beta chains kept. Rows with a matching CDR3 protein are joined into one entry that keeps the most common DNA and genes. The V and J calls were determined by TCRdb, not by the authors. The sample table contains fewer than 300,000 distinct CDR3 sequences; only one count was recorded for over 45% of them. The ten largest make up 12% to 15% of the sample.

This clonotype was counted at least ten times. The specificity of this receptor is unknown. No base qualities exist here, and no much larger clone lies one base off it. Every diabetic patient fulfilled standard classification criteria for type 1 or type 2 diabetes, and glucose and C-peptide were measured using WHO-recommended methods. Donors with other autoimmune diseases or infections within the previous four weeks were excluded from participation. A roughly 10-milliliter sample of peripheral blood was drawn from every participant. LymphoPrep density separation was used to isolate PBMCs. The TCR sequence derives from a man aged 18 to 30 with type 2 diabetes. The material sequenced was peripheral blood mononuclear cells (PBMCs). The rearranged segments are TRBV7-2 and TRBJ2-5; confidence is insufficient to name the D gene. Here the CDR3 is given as CASSLGTAYRTLETQYF. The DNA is TGTGCCAGCAGCTTAGGAACAGCCTACCGTACCCTCGAGACCCAGTACTTC. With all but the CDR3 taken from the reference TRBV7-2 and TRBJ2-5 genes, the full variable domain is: GAGVSQSPSNKVTEKGKDVELRCDPISGHTALYWYRQSLGQGLEFLIYFQGNSAPDKSGLPSDRFSAERTGGSVSTLTIQRTQQEDSAVYLCASSLGTAYRTLETQYFGPGTRLLVL.